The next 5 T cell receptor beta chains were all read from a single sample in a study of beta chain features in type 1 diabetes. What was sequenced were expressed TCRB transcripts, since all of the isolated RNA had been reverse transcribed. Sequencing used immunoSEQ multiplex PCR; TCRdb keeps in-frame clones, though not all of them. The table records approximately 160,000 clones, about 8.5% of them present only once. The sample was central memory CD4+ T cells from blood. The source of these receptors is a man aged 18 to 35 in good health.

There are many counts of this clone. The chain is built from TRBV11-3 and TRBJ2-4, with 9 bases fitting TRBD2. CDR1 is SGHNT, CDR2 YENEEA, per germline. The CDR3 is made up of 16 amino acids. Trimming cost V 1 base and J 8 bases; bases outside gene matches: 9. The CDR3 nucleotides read TGTGCCAGCAGCTTAGGTCGCCTAGCGGGGTCCGACATTCAGTACTTC. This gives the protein CASSLGRLAGSDIQYF.

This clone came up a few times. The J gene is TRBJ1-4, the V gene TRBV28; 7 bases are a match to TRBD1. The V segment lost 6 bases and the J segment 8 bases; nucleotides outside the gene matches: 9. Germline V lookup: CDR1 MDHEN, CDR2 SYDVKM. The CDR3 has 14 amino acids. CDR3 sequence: CASSQRQGWEKLFF. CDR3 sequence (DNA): TGTGCCAGCAGCCAAAGACAGGGTTGGGAAAAACTGTTTTTT. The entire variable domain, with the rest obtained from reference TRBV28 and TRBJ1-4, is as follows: DVKVTQSSRYLVKRTGEKVFLECVQDMDHENMFWYRQDPGLGLRLIYFSYDVKMKEKGDIPEGYSVSREKKERFSLILESASTNQTSMYLCASSQRQGWEKLFFGSGTQLSVL.

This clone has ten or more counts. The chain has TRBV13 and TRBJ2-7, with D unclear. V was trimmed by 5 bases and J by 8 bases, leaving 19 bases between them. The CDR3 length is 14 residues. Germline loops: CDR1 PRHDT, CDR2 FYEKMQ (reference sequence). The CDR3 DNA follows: TGTGCCAGCAGCCGTCTGGATGGGCCCCCCAAGCAGTACTTC. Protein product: CASSRLDGPPKQYF.

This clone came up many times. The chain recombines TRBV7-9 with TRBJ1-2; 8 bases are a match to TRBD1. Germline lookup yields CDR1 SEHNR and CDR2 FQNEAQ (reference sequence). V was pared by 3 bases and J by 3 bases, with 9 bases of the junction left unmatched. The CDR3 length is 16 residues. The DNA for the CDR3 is TGTGCCAGCAGCTTCAACCCGGACAGGGAGTACTATGGCTACACCTTC. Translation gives CASSFNPDREYYGYTF.

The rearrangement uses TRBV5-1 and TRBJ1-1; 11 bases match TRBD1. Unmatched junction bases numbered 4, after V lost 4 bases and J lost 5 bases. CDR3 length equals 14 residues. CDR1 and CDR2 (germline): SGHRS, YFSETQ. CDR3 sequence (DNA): TGCGCCAGCAGCCAAGGACAGGGGGCGACTGAAGCTTTCTTT. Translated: CASSQGQGATEAFF.